The clone carrying this TCR beta chain was seen repeatedly, ten times or more. Its antigen is unknown. This record comes from a study of T cells in Graves' hyperthyroidism and ophthalmopathy. Across the whole study: Peripheral blood collection took place at initial diagnosis, before any treatment. Study-wide points: Ophthalmopathy was identified by the model a median approximately 6.9 months ahead of onset.

Using RNA transcripts as the source, TCR beta CDR3 regions were amplified. The HTBI set primed first-round TCR CDR3 RT-PCR. TCRdb reprocessed the multiplex PCR reads via MiXCR and lists one record per CDR3 protein. The data show a few hundred thousand distinct CDR3 sequences, roughly 18% seen once. The V gene lost 1 base and the J gene lost 2 bases, with 8 bases spanning the gap. This CDR3 is built from 14 residues. CDR1 and CDR2 (germline): MNHNS, SASEGT. Sequencing input: blood. The V call is TRBV6-1, the J call TRBJ1-2, with unresolved D. The TCR comes from a man between 18 and 35 years old with Graves' ophthalmopathy. CDR3 sequence reads: CASSEGVQNYGYTF. The CDR3 bases are TGTGCCAGCAGTGAAGGAGTCCAGAACTATGGCTACACCTTC.